This entry lists 31 T cell receptor beta chains sequenced from one sample in a study of cytomegalovirus exposure and HLA in healthy donors. Primers: 60 Vbeta forward and 13 Jbeta reverse. The assay was immunoSEQ multiplex PCR, and TCRdb's table has in-frame clones only and misses some. This sample's table has 160,000 or so clones. Sequenced: PBMCs. All receptors derive from a man aged 25 to 40 in good health and CMV-seronegative.

The V gene is TRBV5-1, the J gene TRBJ1-1; D is undetermined. Germline V gives CDR1 SGHRS, CDR2 YFSETQ. V was trimmed by 2 bases and J by 7 bases, leaving 12 bases between them. The length of the CDR3 is 13 residues. The CDR3 is CASSLATKVEAFF. The CDR3 DNA reads TGCGCCAGCAGCTTAGCTACGAAAGTTGAAGCTTTCTTT. The full variable domain, completed using reference TRBV5-1 and TRBJ1-1, is KAGVTQTPRYLIKTRGQQVTLSCSPISGHRSVSWYQQTPGQGLQFLFEYFSETQRNKGNFPGRFSGRQFSNSRSEMNVSTLELGDSALYLCASSLATKVEAFFGQGTRLTVV.

The chain couples TRBV9 to TRBJ2-7, with a weak D call TRBD1 (6 bases). The length of the CDR3 is 14 residues. With 3 bases removed from V and 0 bases from J, the gap between germline ends came to 10 bases. Germline-derived CDR1 and CDR2 are SGDLS and YYNGEE. The CDR3 here is CASSAGTNSYEQYF. CDR3 bases: TGTGCCAGCAGCGCCGGGACAAACTCCTACGAGCAGTACTTC.

The chain uses TRBV10-3 and TRBJ2-5; weak D call: TRBD1 (5 bases). Looked up from germline, CDR1 is ENHRY and CDR2 is SYGVKD. Trimming took 4 bases from V and 5 from J, leaving 17 bases between them. The CDR3 contains 15 residues. In DNA, the CDR3 is TGTGCCATCAGTGCGTCAAGGGGCTCGCGGGAGACCCAGTACTTC. Its protein product is CAISASRGSRETQYF.

This chain uses TRBV14 with TRBJ2-7; D possibly corresponds to TRBD2 (5 bases). Germline V gives CDR1 SGHDN, CDR2 FVKESK. Trimming shortened V by 3 bases and J by 3 bases, and 18 bases separated the two germline ends. The CDR3 runs 16 residues. CDR3 nucleotide sequence: TGTGCCAGCAGCCAGTTAGGGAGAGTTCGGAGCTACGAGCAGTACTTC. This sequence encodes CASSQLGRVRSYEQYF. Looking up the rest from reference TRBV14 and TRBJ2-7 gives the full variable domain: EAGVTQFPSHSVIEKGQTVTLRCDPISGHDNLYWYRRVMGKEIKFLLHFVKESKQDESGMPNNRFLAERTGGTYSTLKVQPAELEDSGVYFCASSQLGRVRSYEQYFGPGTRLTVT.

The rearrangement links TRBV7-2 to TRBJ2-7; 7 bases align to TRBD2. V trimming: 4 bases; J trimming: 2 bases; junction bases outside the gene matches: 17. Germline V gene sequence: CDR1 SGHTA, CDR2 FQGNSA. CDR3 length equals 18 residues. CDR3 DNA: TGTGCCAGCAGCTCACCGGCTAGCGGAGACCCTGCACCCTACGAGCAGTACTTC. Residues: CASSSPASGDPAPYEQYF.

The V call is TRBV7-9, the J call TRBJ2-7; TRBD1 matches 7 bases. CDR3 size: 14 residues. Trimming at V came to 5 bases and at J to 2 bases, leaving 6 bases not matched to a gene. Germline lookup yields CDR1 SEHNR and CDR2 FQNEAQ (reference sequence). The CDR3 spells CASSRTGATYEQYF. As DNA, the CDR3 is TGTGCCAGCAGCAGGACAGGAGCTACCTACGAGCAGTACTTC. Supplemented by reference TRBV7-9 and TRBJ2-7, the full variable domain reads DTGVSQNPRHKITKRGQNVTFRCDPISEHNRLYWYRQTLGQGPEFLTYFQNEAQLEKSRLLSDRFSAERPKGSFSTLEIQRTEQGDSAMYLCASSRTGATYEQYFGPGTRLTVT.

The chain carries TRBV5-1 and TRBJ2-7; possibly TRBD1 for D (6 bases). The length of the CDR3 is 12 residues. From germline, CDR1 is SGHRS and CDR2 YFSETQ. The ends were cut back, 4 bases at V and 5 bases at J, with 10 bases in the middle. For the CDR3, the DNA is TGCGCCAGCAGCGTACAGGGCAACGAGCAGTACTTC. Translation gives CASSVQGNEQYF.

The chain links TRBV14 to TRBJ1-5; no clear D gene. The CDR3 totals 17 residues. The ends were cut back, 3 bases at V and 6 bases at J, with 21 bases in the middle. Germline V gene data show CDR1 as SGHDN and CDR2 as FVKESK. The CDR3 sequence: CASSHHLTDWEFQPQHF. Here the CDR3 DNA reads TGTGCCAGCAGCCATCACCTAACGGACTGGGAATTTCAGCCCCAGCATTTT. Combining the CDR3 with reference TRBV14 and TRBJ1-5 gives the whole variable domain EAGVTQFPSHSVIEKGQTVTLRCDPISGHDNLYWYRRVMGKEIKFLLHFVKESKQDESGMPNNRFLAERTGGTYSTLKVQPAELEDSGVYFCASSHHLTDWEFQPQHFGDGTRLSIL.

The CDR3 here is CASSLGTGVDTEAFF. In DNA form, the CDR3 reads TGTGCCAGCAGCTTAGGGACAGGGGTTGATACTGAAGCTTTCTTT. This rearrangement joins TRBV11-2 to TRBJ1-1; 9 nucleotides agree with TRBD1. The germline V gene encodes CDR1 SGHAT and CDR2 FQNNGV. The junction had 5 bases not matched to a gene; V was cut back by 1 base and J by 5 bases. The CDR3 is 15 amino acids.

The chain combines TRBV18 with TRBJ2-7, with TRBD2 identical over 10 bases. The CDR3 is made up of 16 amino acids. Germline V lookup: CDR1 KGHSH, CDR2 LQKENI. V shed 3 bases and J 5 bases; nucleotides not matched to a gene: 10. The CDR3: CASSPDFSGRSDEQYF. CDR3 in DNA: TGTGCCAGCTCACCCGACTTTAGCGGGAGGAGCGACGAGCAGTACTTC.

A note on this clone: This CDR3 is also generated by other DNA sequences in the sample. The chain links TRBV7-9 to TRBJ2-7, with D perhaps TRBD2 (6 bases). Germline CDR1 and CDR2: SEHNR and FQNEAQ (reference sequence). The V end lost 6 bases, the J end lost 3 bases, and 12 bases lay between the germline ends. This CDR3 contains 13 residues. The CDR3: CASSSPGSYEQYF. The CDR3 DNA follows: TGTGCCAGCAGTTCCCCCGGGAGCTACGAGCAGTACTTC.

This rearrangement joins TRBV4-1 to TRBJ2-7; 8 nucleotides line up with TRBD2. Germline loops: CDR1 MGHRA, CDR2 YSYEKL. The CDR3 extends over 15 amino acids. The V segment lost 2 bases and the J segment 2 bases; nucleotides outside the gene matches: 5. The CDR3 nucleotides read TGCGCCAGCAGCCAATCTAGCGGGCAAGCCTACGAGCAGTACTTC. Encoded protein: CASSQSSGQAYEQYF.

The rearrangement joins TRBV5-1 to TRBJ2-5; the match to TRBD1 covers 8 bases. The DNA end lines up better with TRBJ2-7; the J call may be wrong. This CDR3 is built from 13 residues. Germline V gene data show CDR1 as SGHRS and CDR2 as YFSETQ. DNA of the CDR3: TGCGCCAGCAGACTTACAGGGGGACGCGAGCAGTACTTC. It codes for CASRLTGGREQYF.

The chain recombines TRBV30 with TRBJ1-5; perhaps TRBD1 as D (6 bases). CDR1 is GTSNPN and CDR2 is SVGIG in the germline V gene (reference sequence). Trimming shortened V by 0 bases and J by 10 bases, and 19 bases separated the two germline ends. This CDR3 comprises 15 residues. The chain's CDR3 is CAWSVRGGGVNPQHF. In nucleotides, the CDR3 is TGTGCCTGGAGTGTAAGGGGAGGGGGGGTTAATCCCCAGCATTTT.

The V call is TRBV6-6, the J call TRBJ1-5, with D possibly matching TRBD1 (6 bases). Trimming took 0 bases from V and 14 from J, leaving 11 bases between them. The CDR3 extends over 12 amino acids. Germline loops: CDR1 MNHNY, CDR2 SVGAGI (reference sequence). CDR3 in DNA: TGTGCCAGCAGTTACTCGACGGGACATGAGCATTTT. As protein: CASSYSTGHEHF.

This chain links TRBV28 with TRBJ2-7; D is possibly TRBD2 (5 bases). V was trimmed by 8 bases and J by 3 bases, leaving 20 bases between them. Per germline, CDR1 MDHEN and CDR2 SYDVKM. This CDR3 is 15 amino acids long. The chain's CDR3 is CASYPREAENYEQYF. Written as DNA, the CDR3 is TGTGCCAGCTACCCGCGTGAAGCGGAAAACTACGAGCAGTACTTC.

The gene calls are TRBV4-3 and TRBJ2-6; possibly TRBD2 for D (5 bases). Deletions cut 4 bases from V and 0 bases from J, with 10 bases between. This CDR3 spans 16 amino acids. Germline V lookup: CDR1 LGHNA, CDR2 YSLEER. CDR3 residues: CASSPFGGSGANVLTF. The DNA for the CDR3 is TGCGCCAGCAGCCCCTTCGGAGGCTCTGGGGCCAACGTCCTGACTTTC.

V and J are TRBV7-6 and TRBJ1-1, with 11 bases matching TRBD1. Germline CDR1 and CDR2: SGHVS and FNYEAQ. This CDR3 region has 17 residues. V shed 7 bases and J 0 bases; nucleotides not matched to a gene: 10. The CDR3 loop reads CASIPWGQGEMNTEAFF. CDR3 in DNA: TGTGCCAGCATTCCATGGGGACAGGGGGAAATGAACACTGAAGCTTTCTTT.

J is TRBJ2-1 and V is TRBV5-6; 10 positions match TRBD1. Trimming cost V 1 base and J 5 bases; bases outside gene matches: 6. This CDR3 is 16 amino acids long. Looked up from germline, CDR1 is SGHDT and CDR2 is YYEEEE. CDR3 bases: TGTGCCAGCAGCTTGTATGGGACAGGGGAACACAATGAGCAGTTCTTC. Translating it yields CASSLYGTGEHNEQFF.

The chain carries TRBV16 and TRBJ1-2; 9 nucleotides align to TRBD1. Unmatched junction bases numbered 4, after V lost 5 bases and J lost 6 bases. The length of the CDR3 is 13 residues. CDR1 and CDR2 from the germline V gene are KGHSY and FQNENV. The CDR3 region is CASSYRTGDGYTF. The DNA of the CDR3 is TGTGCCAGCAGCTACAGGACAGGGGATGGCTACACCTTC.

The chain has TRBV19 and TRBJ1-4; TRBD1 is a possible D gene (5 bases). Trimming shortened V by 5 bases and J by 7 bases, and 11 bases separated the two germline ends. Germline V gene data show CDR1 as LNHDA and CDR2 as SQIVND (reference sequence). There are 13 residues in the CDR3. The CDR3 region is CASSSRQREKLFF. CDR3 bases: TGTGCCAGTAGTTCCAGACAGCGTGAAAAACTGTTTTTT. The full variable domain, in which reference TRBV19 and TRBJ1-4 provide the parts outside the CDR3, is DGGITQSPKYLFRKEGQNVTLSCEQNLNHDAMYWYRQDPGQGLRLIYYSQIVNDFQKGDIAEGYSVSREKKESFPLTVTSAQKNPTAFYLCASSSRQREKLFFGSGTQLSVL.

The chain uses TRBV30 and TRBJ1-4, with a possible D match to TRBD1 (5 bases). Trimming removed 4 bases at V and 6 bases at J, with 12 bases between. CDR1 GTSNPN and CDR2 SVGIG come from the germline V gene (reference sequence). The CDR3 is made up of 13 amino acids. CDR3 DNA: TGTGCCTGGAATGAAGGGGTACATGAAAAACTGTTTTTT. Residues: CAWNEGVHEKLFF.

The genes are TRBV19 and TRBJ1-1; tentative D call: TRBD1 (5 bases). Trimming took 6 bases from V and 5 from J, leaving 19 bases between them. The CDR3 sequence is 15 residues long. From germline, CDR1 is LNHDA and CDR2 SQIVND (reference sequence). CDR3 bases: TGTGCCAGTAGGAGTGGAGGGGCCGTGAGGACTGAAGCTTTCTTT. Translating gives CASRSGGAVRTEAFF.

The chain carries TRBV9 and TRBJ2-7, with 8 positions matching TRBD1. This CDR3 spans 14 amino acids. V gave up 3 bases and J gave up 0 bases; unmatched junction bases: 2. Germline CDR1 SGDLS, CDR2 YYNGEE. CDR3 in DNA: TGTGCCAGCAGCGGGACAGGGAACTCCTACGAGCAGTACTTC. As protein: CASSGTGNSYEQYF.

This chain joins TRBV6-1 and TRBJ2-7, with 7 bases lining up with TRBD2. The length of the CDR3 is 14 residues. The germline CDR1 and CDR2 sequences are MNHNS and SASEGT. The V and J ends lost 4 bases and 2 bases, in that order; junction bases with no gene match: 5. The CDR3 DNA follows: TGTGCCAGCAGTGTTGGAGCGGGGACCTACGAGCAGTACTTC. The encoded protein is CASSVGAGTYEQYF.

V and J are TRBV28 and TRBJ2-1; 12 bases align to TRBD2. After removal of 2 bases from V and 6 bases from J, the junction contained 5 bases not matched to a gene. The CDR3 covers 16 residues. Looked up from germline, CDR1 is MDHEN and CDR2 is SYDVKM. The CDR3 here is CASSLKLAGGGNEQFF. CDR3 sequence (DNA): TGTGCCAGCAGTTTAAAACTAGCGGGAGGCGGCAATGAGCAGTTCTTC.

The genes are TRBV14 and TRBJ2-3; 10 bases fit TRBD2. CDR1 is SGHDN, CDR2 FVKESK, per germline. V shed 2 bases and J 2 bases; nucleotides not matched to a gene: 10. CDR3 length: 18 residues. Here the CDR3 reads CASSQLLLAGVFTDTQYF. CDR3 nucleotide sequence: TGTGCCAGCAGCCAATTGTTGCTAGCGGGAGTTTTCACAGATACGCAGTATTTT.

The chain has TRBV9 and TRBJ2-2, with no clear D. The CDR3 is 16 amino acids. Germline V gives CDR1 SGDLS, CDR2 YYNGEE. Trimming took 2 bases from V and 1 from J, leaving 12 bases between them. The CDR3: CASSVYDRKNTGELFF. The CDR3 nucleotides read TGTGCCAGCAGCGTCTACGATAGAAAGAACACCGGGGAGCTGTTTTTT. Looking up the rest from reference TRBV9 and TRBJ2-2 gives the full variable domain: DSGVTQTPKHLITATGQRVTLRCSPRSGDLSVYWYQQSLDQGLQFLIQYYNGEERAKGNILERFSAQQFPDLHSELNLSSLELGDSALYFCASSVYDRKNTGELFFGEGSRLTVL.

CDR3 nucleotides: TGCAGCGCCCCCCATAACCCAGGCCATGAGCAGTTCTTC. It specifies CSAPHNPGHEQFF. The chain uses TRBV29-1 and TRBJ2-1, with D unclear. Trimming took off 7 bases at V and 8 bases at J, with 18 bases between the two ends. This CDR3 has 13 residues. Germline V gives CDR1 SQVTM, CDR2 ANQGSEA.

The chain combines TRBV27 with TRBJ2-3; TRBD1 matches at 9 bases. Germline CDR1 MNHEY, CDR2 SMNVEV (reference sequence). The CDR3 consists of 16 residues. The ends lost 4 bases at V and 1 base at J; junction bases unmatched: 6. CDR3 amino acids: CASSWAQGAGTDTQYF. For the CDR3, the DNA is TGTGCCAGCAGTTGGGCACAGGGGGCTGGCACAGATACGCAGTATTTT.

The chain recombines TRBV6-1 with TRBJ1-1, with unresolved D. V gave up 7 bases and J gave up 0 bases, with 9 bases separating them. Germline-derived CDR1 and CDR2 are MNHNS and SASEGT. This CDR3 has 13 amino acids. The CDR3 loop is CASIQALNTEAFF. CDR3 in DNA: TGTGCCAGCATCCAGGCTTTGAACACTGAAGCTTTCTTT.